This entry lists 28 T cell receptor beta chains sequenced from one sample in a study of blood T cell repertoires in COVID-19. Repertoires were generated with immunoSEQ multiplex PCR, while TCRdb's copy carries only in-frame clones and drops some. The repertoire holds about 200,000 clones, with approximately 84% as singletons. Input material: peripheral blood. All receptors come from a woman older than 75 with acute or convalescent COVID-19.

The V call is TRBV28, the J call TRBJ2-7; 8 positions agree with TRBD1. The germline gives CDR1 MDHEN, CDR2 SYDVKM. V lost 6 bases and J lost 6; bases outside the gene matches: 4. This CDR3 has 12 amino acids. The CDR3 spells CASSRDRGEQYF. The CDR3 DNA reads as TGTGCCAGCAGCCGAGACAGGGGCGAGCAGTACTTC.

V usage is TRBV7-2 and J usage is TRBJ2-5, with D unclear. There are 11 residues in the CDR3. Germline loops: CDR1 SGHTA, CDR2 FQGNSA. The V end lost 5 bases, the J end lost 2 bases, and 3 bases lay between the germline ends. Written as DNA, the CDR3 is TGTGCCAGCAGCATACAAGAGACCCAGTACTTC. This gives the protein CASSIQETQYF. The variable domain in full, with the rest retrieved from reference TRBV7-2 and TRBJ2-5, is GAGVSQSPSNKVTEKGKDVELRCDPISGHTALYWYRQSLGQGLEFLIYFQGNSAPDKSGLPSDRFSAERTGGSVSTLTIQRTQQEDSAVYLCASSIQETQYFGPGTRLLVL.

This chain connects TRBV3-1 (or the pseudogene TRBV3-2) to TRBJ1-2, with a possible D match to TRBD1 (5 bases). The germline V gene encodes CDR1 LGHDT and CDR2 YNNKEL (reference sequence). The CDR3 length is 14 residues. Trimming cost V 2 bases and J 5 bases, with 12 bases left between them. The CDR3 coding sequence is TGTGCCAGCAGCCAAATTCCAGGGCCTTATGGCTACACCTTC. As protein: CASSQIPGPYGYTF.

This chain uses TRBV6-5 with TRBJ2-7, with D possibly matching TRBD1 (5 bases). The CDR3 has 13 amino acids. Per the germline V gene, CDR1 is MNHEY and CDR2 is SVGAGI. V was shortened by 2 bases and J by 2 bases, with 7 bases between the two germline ends. The CDR3 spells CASSYPGTYEQYF. In nucleotides, the CDR3 is TGTGCCAGCAGTTACCCAGGGACCTACGAGCAGTACTTC.

The chain carries TRBV6-5 and TRBJ2-7; TRBD2 agrees at 8 bases. V lost 2 bases, J lost 3 bases, and 9 bases stayed unmatched. This CDR3 is 16 amino acids long. Germline values: CDR1 MNHEY, CDR2 SVGAGI. CDR3 region: CASSYGSSGRIYEQYF. DNA for the CDR3: TGTGCCAGCAGTTACGGCTCGAGCGGGAGAATCTACGAGCAGTACTTC.

This chain connects TRBV18 to TRBJ2-2, with a tentative D call TRBD2 (5 bases). V dropped 0 bases and J dropped 7 bases, with 9 bases sitting between them. The CDR3 length is 14 residues. The germline V gene encodes CDR1 KGHSH and CDR2 LQKENI. The CDR3 spells CASSPPPEGGELFF. The DNA for the CDR3 is TGTGCCAGCTCACCACCTCCAGAGGGCGGGGAGCTGTTTTTT.

V usage is TRBV29-1 and J usage is TRBJ2-7; 7 bases match TRBD1. V lost 7 bases and J lost 2; bases outside the gene matches: 5. This CDR3 spans 12 amino acids. The V gene's germline CDR1 is SQVTM and CDR2 ANQGSEA. CDR3 coding DNA: TGCAGCGGGGGGACAGTTCCCTACGAGCAGTACTTC. As protein: CSGGTVPYEQYF.

On this clone itself: Other DNA sequences in this specimen translate into the identical CDR3. V usage is TRBV19 and J usage is TRBJ2-2; TRBD1 might be the D (6 bases). The CDR3 consists of 13 residues. The germline V and J ends were trimmed by 4 bases and 5 bases, with 8 bases remaining between them. Germline CDR1 reads LNHDA; CDR2 reads SQIVND (reference sequence). Written as DNA, the CDR3 is TGTGCCAGTAGTACAACAGGGACCGGGGAGCTGTTTTTT. This gives the protein CASSTTGTGELFF.

Concerning this clone: The junction does not match germline at one end; this may be a read error. The chain uses TRBV3-1 (or the pseudogene TRBV3-2) and TRBJ2-7, with D maybe TRBD2 (5 bases). The germline V gene has CDR1 LGHDT and CDR2 YNNKEL (reference sequence). The CDR3 loop spans 14 amino acids. In nucleotides, the CDR3 is TGTGCCAGCAGCCAAACTTCTAGCTCCGACGAGCAGTACTTC. Its protein product is CASSQTSSSDEQYF.

This clone was found once. The chain has TRBV10-1 and TRBJ2-2, with D possibly matching TRBD1 (5 bases). CDR1 WNHNN and CDR2 SYGVQD come from the germline V gene (reference sequence). The V end lost 8 bases, the J end lost 7 bases, and 23 bases lay between the germline ends. The CDR3 runs 16 residues. This chain's CDR3 is CASDGHEGWGCGELFF. DNA for the CDR3: TGCGCCAGCGATGGACACGAAGGTTGGGGATGCGGGGAGCTGTTTTTT.

This clone was counted a single time. The chain has TRBV27 and TRBJ2-7; D is ambiguous. The CDR3 contains 15 residues. Germline V lookup: CDR1 MNHEY, CDR2 SMNVEV (reference sequence). V was trimmed by 1 base and J by 1 base, leaving 11 bases between them. The CDR3 DNA reads as TGTGCCAGCAGTTTATTCGAATCAGGTTCCTACGAGCAGTACTTC. Encoded protein: CASSLFESGSYEQYF.

The V gene is TRBV11-2, the J gene TRBJ2-1; TRBD1 matches 8 bases. Germline V lookup: CDR1 SGHAT, CDR2 FQNNGV. This CDR3 is built from 15 residues. V shed 5 bases and J 6 bases; nucleotides not matched to a gene: 9. The chain's CDR3 is CASSRQGATPNEQFF. For the CDR3, the DNA is TGTGCCAGCAGCCGCCAGGGGGCTACCCCCAATGAGCAGTTCTTC.

The chain carries TRBV9 and TRBJ1-2; D possibly corresponds to TRBD1 (6 bases). CDR3 length: 14 residues. Trimming pared 4 bases from V and 8 bases from J, leaving 18 bases between. The germline V gene encodes CDR1 SGDLS and CDR2 YYNGEE. CDR3 nucleotides: TGTGCCAGCAGCCGCGTACAGGGAATATTCGGCTACACCTTC. It yields the protein CASSRVQGIFGYTF.

The chain uses TRBV4-3 and TRBJ1-3; D gene unclear. Trimming removed 1 base at V and 10 bases at J, with 17 bases between. The CDR3 consists of 15 residues. The germline gives CDR1 LGHNA, CDR2 YSLEER. The CDR3 DNA sequence: TGCGCCAGCAGCCAAGTCCTGGCGGGAATCACTACCATATATTTT. Protein product: CASSQVLAGITTIYF.

CDR3 protein: CASSLVRVVPYEQYF. DNA of the CDR3: TGTGCCAGCAGCTTGGTCAGGGTTGTCCCCTACGAGCAGTACTTC. J is TRBJ2-7 and V is TRBV5-5, with D possibly being TRBD1 (5 bases). The CDR3 extends over 15 amino acids. The V gene's germline CDR1 is SGHKS and CDR2 YYEKEE (reference sequence). With 0 bases removed from V and 2 bases from J, the gap between germline ends came to 12 bases.

The chain recombines TRBV6-8 with TRBJ1-4; TRBD1 might be the D (5 bases). The CDR3 sequence is 16 residues long. The V gene's germline CDR1 is MNHGY and CDR2 SAAAGT. The V end was cut by 4 bases, the J end by 14 bases, with 26 bases between. The CDR3 sequence: CASSWWGGLEIKGLFF. In DNA form, the CDR3 reads TGTGCCAGCAGTTGGTGGGGTGGGCTAGAGATAAAGGGGCTGTTTTTT.

CDR3 in amino acids: CASRNSGFGANVLTF. CDR3 in DNA: TGTGCCAGCCGGAATTCAGGGTTCGGGGCCAACGTCCTGACTTTC. The chain uses TRBV6-5 and TRBJ2-6; D is perhaps TRBD1 (5 bases). The CDR3 has 15 amino acids. Germline V gives CDR1 MNHEY, CDR2 SVGAGI. V lost 8 bases and J 4 bases, leaving 15 bases between the germline ends.

The V gene is TRBV9, the J gene TRBJ2-7; TRBD1 is a possible D gene (5 bases). The ends were cut back, 2 bases at V and 7 bases at J, with 13 bases in the middle. Germline CDR1 is SGDLS and CDR2 is YYNGEE. The CDR3 consists of 13 residues. The CDR3 sequence: CASSVTASGEQYF. CDR3 nucleotide sequence: TGTGCCAGCAGCGTGACAGCCTCAGGGGAGCAGTACTTC.

This chain connects TRBV19 to TRBJ2-3, with 9 bases identical to TRBD1. Per germline, CDR1 LNHDA and CDR2 SQIVND (reference sequence). The CDR3 runs to 16 residues. With 5 bases clipped from V and 5 bases from J, the junction kept 11 bases outside the gene matches. CDR3 DNA: TGTGCCAGTAGTTTCCCACAGGGGGCTTCGGTAGATACGCAGTATTTT. Translating it yields CASSFPQGASVDTQYF.

CDR3 amino acids: CASSDRGLNTEAFF. The DNA of the CDR3 is TGTGCCAGCAGTGACAGGGGGTTGAACACTGAAGCTTTCTTT. This rearrangement joins TRBV6-1 to TRBJ1-1, with 7 positions matching TRBD1. The germline V gene encodes CDR1 MNHNS and CDR2 SASEGT. Germline trimming cut 3 bases from V and 0 bases from J; bases unmatched to any gene: 1. The CDR3 extends over 14 amino acids.

This clone appeared a single time. CDR3: CASSLDPRQKETQYF. DNA for the CDR3: TGTGCCAGCAGCCTCGACCCTCGACAGAAAGAGACCCAGTACTTC. The V call is TRBV5-5, the J call TRBJ2-5; a weak D match, TRBD1 (5 bases). This CDR3 has 15 amino acids. From germline, CDR1 is SGHKS and CDR2 YYEKEE (reference sequence). The ends were cut back, 4 bases at V and 3 bases at J, with 16 bases in the middle.

The genes are TRBV6-5 and TRBJ2-2, with TRBD2 as a possible D gene (6 bases). V gave up 7 bases and J gave up 3 bases, with 12 bases separating them. The CDR3 consists of 14 residues. Germline assignment: CDR1 MNHEY and CDR2 SVGAGI. The CDR3 region is CASIGRGDTGELFF. For the CDR3, the DNA is TGTGCCAGCATAGGTCGCGGGGACACCGGGGAGCTGTTTTTT.

This rearrangement joins TRBV27 to TRBJ1-4; D remains unclear. Trimming cost V 2 bases and J 9 bases, with 16 bases left between them. The CDR3 consists of 15 residues. The germline CDR1 and CDR2 sequences are MNHEY and SMNVEV (reference sequence). The CDR3 protein is CASSLIPTGGKKLFF. CDR3 coding DNA: TGTGCCAGCAGTTTAATTCCCACCGGCGGCAAAAAACTGTTTTTT. The full variable domain, completed using reference TRBV27 and TRBJ1-4, is EAQVTQNPRYLITVTGKKLTVTCSQNMNHEYMSWYRQDPGLGLRQIYYSMNVEVTDKGDVPEGYKVSRKEKRNFPLILESPSPNQTSLYFCASSLIPTGGKKLFFGSGTQLSVL.

V is TRBV6-5 and J is TRBJ2-7; the D gene is possibly TRBD1 (6 bases). Germline assignment: CDR1 MNHEY and CDR2 SVGAGI. Trimming removed 6 bases at V and 5 bases at J, with 11 bases between. The CDR3 runs to 12 residues. CDR3 protein: CASRQGSHEQYF. The CDR3 DNA is TGTGCCAGCAGACAGGGTTCCCACGAGCAGTACTTC.

The chain couples TRBV6-6 to TRBJ2-7, with 12 bases matching TRBD1. This CDR3 contains 16 residues. The germline CDR1 and CDR2 sequences are MNHNY and SVGAGI (reference sequence). The V gene end was trimmed by 7 bases and the J gene end by 7 bases; junction bases not matched to a gene: 14. The CDR3 DNA reads TGTGCCAGCACCCTTTCTAGGGGACAGGGGGCGGGAGAGCAGTACTTC. Translated: CASTLSRGQGAGEQYF.

This clone was picked up a small number of times. The chain couples TRBV20-1 to TRBJ1-6; weak D call: TRBD1 (5 bases). The CDR3 length is 14 residues. CDR1 and CDR2 (germline): DFQATT, SNEGSKA (reference sequence). Trimming stripped 3 bases from V and 9 bases from J, with 15 bases between. The CDR3 DNA is TGCAGTGCTAGTCCCTCGAGGGGAGGTTCACCCCTCCACTTT. Translated, it gives CSASPSRGGSPLHF.

The genes are TRBV15 and TRBJ2-1; TRBD2 agrees at 13 bases. In germline, CDR1 is LNHNV, CDR2 YYDKDF (reference sequence). V was clipped by 5 bases and J by 5 bases; unmatched bases: 6. The CDR3 length is 16 residues. The CDR3 bases are TGTGCCACCAGCGGGCGACTAGCGGGAGGAAACAATGAGCAGTTCTTC. Encoded protein: CATSGRLAGGNNEQFF. Looking up the rest from reference TRBV15 and TRBJ2-1 gives the full variable domain: DAMVIQNPRYQVTQFGKPVTLSCSQTLNHNVMYWYQQKSSQAPKLLFHYYDKDFNNEADTPDNFQSRRPNTSFCFLDIRSPGLGDTAMYLCATSGRLAGGNNEQFFGPGTRLTVL.

The V gene is TRBV11-3, the J gene TRBJ2-7, with D possibly TRBD2 on 6 matching bases. V dropped 4 bases and J dropped 0 bases, with 16 bases sitting between them. Looked up from germline, CDR1 is SGHNT and CDR2 is YENEEA. There are 16 residues in the CDR3. CDR3 nucleotides: TGTGCCAGCAGCTATAATAGCGGAGGACCCTCCTACGAGCAGTACTTC. It encodes CASSYNSGGPSYEQYF.